This T cell receptor (beta chain) is from a study of T cell responses to AZD1222 COVID-19 vaccine (dated by TCRdb to the early 2020s). Study-wide context: A total of just over 230 trial participants underwent TCR sequencing, of whom roughly 210 had received two doses of AZD1222 and around 26 had received two doses of the MenACWY control vaccine. Enrollment into the trials was organized by age into subgroups of 18-55, 56-69 and 70-plus years, and those subgroups contained 148, 28 and 57 TCR-sequenced participants, respectively.

The germline V gene encodes CDR1 KGHSH and CDR2 LQKENI. Inclusive of the bounding cysteine and phenylalanine, the CDR3 is 14 residues long. Here the CDR3 DNA is all that survives: 42 bases in frame from base 1. The V and J ends are trimmed by 4 bases and 5 bases, leaving 12 bases between them. Summary of the overall study and its limitations: In the small 56-69-year group, the increase in depth fell short of significance, most likely because of low power. Conclusions about previously exposed vaccinees were limited because only five to seven AZD1222 recipients were SARS-CoV-2 seropositive at baseline. CD4 TCRs associated with the vaccine covered the entire spike protein, and the dominant responses were in regions 160-218 and 743-854. Participants were mostly white British and included more females than males, and it was suggested by the authors that clonal diversity may have been underestimated. A significant rise in spike-specific TCR breadth and depth was observed after two AZD1222 doses relative to day 0 and relative to MenACWY recipients. Epitopes outside the regions mutated in the B.1.351 and B.1.1.7 variants were reportedly recognized by nearly half of the unique spike-specific TCRs. Because no samples from the day 14 peak response were available, repertoires could be characterized only after the peak T cell response.

The CDR3 regions of human TCRbeta chains were analyzed by immunosequencing. As for the authors' bioinformatics: TCRs in the repertoires were matched against a reference library of SARS-CoV-2-specific TCRs that had been generated with the MIRA antigen-specificity platform. Breadth was defined as the fraction of unique TCRs that were SARS-CoV-2-associated, and depth was defined as the fraction of total T cells that were SARS-CoV-2-associated. Using the MIRA data, every spike-specific TCR was mapped to the spike region that the TCR reacted to and assigned to either a CD4 or a CD8 class. Log10-transformed breadth and depth values were compared by one-way ANOVA with Sidak's multiple comparisons tests. In TCRdb, the immuneACCESS table is reduced to in-frame sequences with V and J assigned. These tables do not hold every clone; where another copy was compared, an unresolved V gene accounts for under half, and the others remain unexplained. V and J calls and clone size are as listed in that table; D and trimming were resolved from the DNA. For this sample the table gives 150,000 to 200,000 clones, of which around 94% were detected only once. Roughly 5% of the sample is taken by the ten largest.

The time point tag for this specimen amounts to: about 28 days (+/-7) after the second vaccine dose. Because spike-specific TCR depth and breadth did not differ between the two schedules, AZD1222 recipients who got a second dose at roughly 4 weeks were pooled with those who got a second dose at roughly 12 weeks. The vaccinee samples were drawn from two UK trials, COV001 and COV002, one of which was a single-blind randomized controlled phase 2/3 trial testing AZD1222 (ChAdOx1 nCoV-19) in healthy adults. For TCRbeta chain sequencing, PBMC samples from trial participants were taken at day 0 and at day 28 after the second dose. Notes on this clone: Its antigen remains unidentified. No much larger clonotype is one base removed from it; base qualities were not supplied.

This material consisted of peripheral blood, taken 28 days after the second AZD1222 dose. The chain joins TRBV18 to TRBJ1-3; a weak D assignment points to TRBD1 (5 bases agree). The origin of this receptor is an adult who received the AZD1222 COVID-19 vaccine. The nucleotides read TGTGCCAGCTCACTTTCTCCGGGGCGAAACACCATATATTTT. This translates into CASSLSPGRNTIYF.